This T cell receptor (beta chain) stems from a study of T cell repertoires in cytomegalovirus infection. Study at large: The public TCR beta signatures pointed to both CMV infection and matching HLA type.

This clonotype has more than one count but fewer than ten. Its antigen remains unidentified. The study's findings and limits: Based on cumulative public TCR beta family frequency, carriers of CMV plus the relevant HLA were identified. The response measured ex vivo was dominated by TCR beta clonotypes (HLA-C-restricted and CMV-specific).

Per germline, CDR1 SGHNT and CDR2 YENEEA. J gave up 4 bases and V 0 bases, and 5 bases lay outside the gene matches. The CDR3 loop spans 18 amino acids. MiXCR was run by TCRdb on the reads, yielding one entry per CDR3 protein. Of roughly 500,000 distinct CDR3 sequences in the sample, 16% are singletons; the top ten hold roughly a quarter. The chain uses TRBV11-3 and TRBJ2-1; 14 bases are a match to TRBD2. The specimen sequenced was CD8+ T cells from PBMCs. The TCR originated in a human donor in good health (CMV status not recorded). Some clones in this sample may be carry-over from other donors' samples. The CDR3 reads CASSLDGGLAGGYNEQFF. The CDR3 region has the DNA TGTGCCAGCAGCTTAGATGGAGGACTAGCGGGGGGATACAATGAGCAGTTCTTC.